Following are 15 T cell receptor beta chains from one sample sequenced in a study of cytomegalovirus exposure and HLA in healthy donors. PCR primers comprised 60 Vbeta and 13 Jbeta primers. Using immunoSEQ multiplex PCR, the repertoire was profiled, and TCRdb retains in-frame clones only, with some absent. The sample lists under 200,000 clones, approximately 84% seen once, with around 3% in the top ten. Sequenced input: PBMCs. Receptors were obtained from a woman aged 50 to 65 in good health and CMV-seropositive.

This clone was counted a single time. The chain couples TRBV4-2 to TRBJ2-2; a possible D gene is TRBD2 (7 bases). The CDR3 sequence is 17 residues long. Trimming cost V 4 bases and J 3 bases, with 18 bases left between them. Germline V CDR1 and CDR2: LGHNA, YNFKEQ. DNA of the CDR3: TGTGCCAGCAGCCCCCTGGGGCGGGGGCGGGACACCGGGGAGCTGTTTTTT. This encodes CASSPLGRGRDTGELFF.

The chain couples TRBV19 to TRBJ1-5; possibly TRBD1 for D (6 bases). Germline CDR1 LNHDA, CDR2 SQIVND (reference sequence). V dropped 7 bases and J dropped 6 bases, with 22 bases sitting between them. This CDR3 comprises 16 residues. In DNA form, the CDR3 reads TGTGCCAGTACCGATAGAGGGGGGGGTTACGGTCAGCCCCAGCATTTT. Amino acids: CASTDRGGGYGQPQHF.

The chain links TRBV15 to TRBJ2-2; 11 bases are shared with TRBD2. Looked up from germline, CDR1 is LNHNV and CDR2 is YYDKDF (reference sequence). The length of the CDR3 is 15 residues. With V trimmed by 1 base and J by 7 bases, 2 bases remained unmatched. CDR3 sequence: CATSRGGTSGGELFF. In DNA form, the CDR3 reads TGTGCCACCAGCAGAGGGGGGACTAGCGGCGGGGAGCTGTTTTTT.

This chain connects TRBV9 to TRBJ2-2; TRBD2 aligns across 9 bases. V shed 2 bases and J 5 bases; nucleotides not matched to a gene: 7. CDR3 length: 16 residues. CDR1 is SGDLS, CDR2 YYNGEE, per germline. The CDR3 is CASSVGVAGETGELFF. The CDR3, as DNA: TGTGCCAGCAGCGTCGGGGTAGCGGGGGAGACCGGGGAGCTGTTTTTT.

V usage is TRBV28 and J usage is TRBJ1-1; TRBD1 is a possible D gene (5 bases). Germline values: CDR1 MDHEN, CDR2 SYDVKM. V was trimmed by 5 bases and J by 3 bases, leaving 7 bases between them. The CDR3 contains 12 residues. CDR3 DNA sequence: TGTGCCAGCAGTACACAGGACACTGAAGCTTTCTTT. This gives the protein CASSTQDTEAFF.

In regard to this clone: One end of the junction is discordant with germline, which a read error may explain. The chain uses TRBV7-2 and TRBJ1-6, with TRBD1 matching 7 bases. The germline gives CDR1 SGHTA, CDR2 FQGNSA. The CDR3 length is 11 residues. CDR3 coding DNA: TGTGCCAGCAGCTCGGGACAGCGGCCTCATTTT. Protein product: CASSSGQRPHF. Variable domain in full (rest from reference TRBV7-2 and TRBJ1-6): GAGVSQSPSNKVTEKGKDVELRCDPISGHTALYWYRQSLGQGLEFLIYFQGNSAPDKSGLPSDRFSAERTGGSVSTLTIQRTQQEDSAVYLCASSSGQRPHFGNGTRLTVT.

As DNA, the CDR3 is TGTGCCAGCAGTCCATTCATCGGTGCGGGGGGCTTTGGAGGCTACACCTTC. Amino acid sequence: CASSPFIGAGGFGGYTF. The V and J genes are TRBV28 and TRBJ1-2; tentatively, D is TRBD1 (6 bases). Trimming removed 5 bases from V and 8 bases from J, with 27 bases in between. Germline V gene sequence: CDR1 MDHEN, CDR2 SYDVKM. This CDR3 is 17 amino acids long.

The rearrangement joins TRBV27 to TRBJ2-7; tentative D call: TRBD1 (5 bases). Trimming pared 5 bases from V and 0 bases from J, leaving 17 bases between. The CDR3 consists of 16 residues. CDR1 MNHEY and CDR2 SMNVEV come from the germline V gene (reference sequence). The CDR3 here is CASSPSEVGLSYEQYF. CDR3 bases: TGTGCCAGCAGTCCCTCCGAAGTGGGGCTCTCCTACGAGCAGTACTTC.

This chain joins TRBV11-2 and TRBJ1-3; TRBD1 is a possible D gene (5 bases). Deletions cut 0 bases from V and 2 bases from J, with 11 bases between. Germline CDR1 and CDR2: SGHAT and FQNNGV. The CDR3 consists of 16 residues. This chain's CDR3 is CASSLDRTLTGNTIYF. The CDR3 DNA is TGTGCCAGCAGCTTAGACCGGACACTTACTGGAAACACCATATATTTT.

The gene calls are TRBV6-6 and TRBJ2-7, with TRBD2 matching over 8 bases. This CDR3 comprises 15 residues. After removal of 5 bases from V and 3 bases from J, the junction contained 9 bases not matched to a gene. CDR1 MNHNY and CDR2 SVGAGI come from the germline V gene (reference sequence). The CDR3 sequence is CASSTGGQGDYEQYF. Here the CDR3 DNA reads TGTGCCAGCAGTACGGGGGGGCAGGGTGACTACGAGCAGTACTTC.

This clone has just a few counts. The DNA for the CDR3 is TGCGCCAGCAGCTTTCAGGCAGATACGCAGTATTTT. Translation gives CASSFQADTQYF. This chain uses TRBV5-1 with TRBJ2-3, with D hard to call. The CDR3 loop spans 12 amino acids. CDR1 and CDR2 from the germline V gene are SGHRS and YFSETQ. Trimming pared 2 bases from V and 4 bases from J, leaving 5 bases between.

This rearrangement joins TRBV7-2 to TRBJ2-4, with D possibly being TRBD1 (5 bases). V dropped 2 bases and J dropped 6 bases, with 5 bases sitting between them. Germline CDR1 reads SGHTA; CDR2 reads FQGNSA. The CDR3 is 12 residues long. The DNA for the CDR3 is TGTGCCAGCAGCTTACAGGGAAACATTCAGTACTTC. Translating gives CASSLQGNIQYF.

This clone is a singleton in its sample. The V and J genes are TRBV6-1 and TRBJ1-2; 10 nucleotides match TRBD1. J was trimmed by 8 bases and V by 6 bases; bases with no gene match: 9. The germline CDR1 and CDR2 sequences are MNHNS and SASEGT. The CDR3 contains 14 residues. CDR3 nucleotide sequence: TGTGCCAGCAGAAAACGGGACAGGGGTTGGGGCTACACCTTC. It specifies CASRKRDRGWGYTF.

The chain employs TRBV6-6 and TRBJ2-1, with 8 positions matching TRBD2. Germline loops: CDR1 MNHNY, CDR2 SVGAGI (reference sequence). This CDR3 is 13 amino acids long. The ends lost 6 bases at V and 10 bases at J; junction bases unmatched: 8. The CDR3, as DNA: TGTGCCAGCAGACCGGGGGGGCCGGCCGAGCAGTTCTTC. Amino acids: CASRPGGPAEQFF.

The chain recombines TRBV7-2 with TRBJ2-7; perhaps TRBD1 as D (6 bases). V dropped 1 base and J dropped 6 bases, with 10 bases sitting between them. Per the germline V gene, CDR1 is SGHTA and CDR2 is FQGNSA. This CDR3 comprises 13 residues. CDR3 in DNA: TGTGCCAGCAGCTTAGGTCGAGGGGGCGAGCAGTACTTC. As protein: CASSLGRGGEQYF.